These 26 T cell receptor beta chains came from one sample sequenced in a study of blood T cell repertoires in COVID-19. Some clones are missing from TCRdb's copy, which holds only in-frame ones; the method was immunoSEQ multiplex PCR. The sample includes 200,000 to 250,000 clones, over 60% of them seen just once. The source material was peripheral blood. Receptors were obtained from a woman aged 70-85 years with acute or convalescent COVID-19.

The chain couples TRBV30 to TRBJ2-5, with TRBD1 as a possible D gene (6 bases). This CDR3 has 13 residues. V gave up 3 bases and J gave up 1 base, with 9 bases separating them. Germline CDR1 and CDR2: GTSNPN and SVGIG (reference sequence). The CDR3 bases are TGTGCCTGGAGCAGGGGTGTCCAAGAGACCCAGTACTTC. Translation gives CAWSRGVQETQYF.

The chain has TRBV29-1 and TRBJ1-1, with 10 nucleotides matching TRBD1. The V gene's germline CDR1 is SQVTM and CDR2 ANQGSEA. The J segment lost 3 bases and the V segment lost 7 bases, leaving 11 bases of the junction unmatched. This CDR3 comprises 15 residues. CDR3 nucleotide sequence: TGCAGCGGGAGCGGGACAGGGGATTTTGACACTGAAGCTTTCTTT. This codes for CSGSGTGDFDTEAFF.

CDR3 amino acids: CASSLAQTGQGGKTQYF. Here the CDR3 DNA reads TGCGCCAGCAGCTTGGCCCAAACGGGACAGGGAGGAAAGACCCAGTACTTC. The chain is built from TRBV5-1 and TRBJ2-5; 9 nucleotides align to TRBD1. The CDR3 covers 17 residues. J was trimmed by 6 bases and V by 0 bases; bases with no gene match: 12. Germline lookup yields CDR1 SGHRS and CDR2 YFSETQ.

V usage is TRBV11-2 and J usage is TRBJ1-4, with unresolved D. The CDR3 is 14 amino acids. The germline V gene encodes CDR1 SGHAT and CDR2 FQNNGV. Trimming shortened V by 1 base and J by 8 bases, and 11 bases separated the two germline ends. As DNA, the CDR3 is TGTGCCAGCAGCTTAGGCGGGATAGGGGAAAAACTGTTTTTT. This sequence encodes CASSLGGIGEKLFF.

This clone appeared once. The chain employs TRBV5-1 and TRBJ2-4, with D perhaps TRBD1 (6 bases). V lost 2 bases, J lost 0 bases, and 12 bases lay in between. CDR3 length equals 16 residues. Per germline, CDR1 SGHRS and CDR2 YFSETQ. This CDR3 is CASSFFGGLAKNIQYF. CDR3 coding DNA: TGCGCCAGCAGCTTTTTTGGGGGCTTAGCCAAAAACATTCAGTACTTC. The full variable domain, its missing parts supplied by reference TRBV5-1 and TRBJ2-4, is KAGVTQTPRYLIKTRGQQVTLSCSPISGHRSVSWYQQTPGQGLQFLFEYFSETQRNKGNFPGRFSGRQFSNSRSEMNVSTLELGDSALYLCASSFFGGLAKNIQYFGAGTRLSVL.

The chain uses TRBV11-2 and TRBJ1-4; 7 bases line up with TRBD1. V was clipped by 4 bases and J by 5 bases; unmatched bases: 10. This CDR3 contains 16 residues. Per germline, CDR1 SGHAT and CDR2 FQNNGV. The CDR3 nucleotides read TGTGCCAGCAGCTCGCGACAGGGTCGGCTGAATGAAAAACTGTTTTTT. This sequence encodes CASSSRQGRLNEKLFF.

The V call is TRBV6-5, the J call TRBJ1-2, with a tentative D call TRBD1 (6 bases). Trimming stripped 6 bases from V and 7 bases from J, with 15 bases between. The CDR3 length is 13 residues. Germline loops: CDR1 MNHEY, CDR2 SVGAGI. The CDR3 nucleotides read TGTGCCAGCAGAGAGGCAGGGGTCAGTGGCTACACCTTC. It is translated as CASREAGVSGYTF.

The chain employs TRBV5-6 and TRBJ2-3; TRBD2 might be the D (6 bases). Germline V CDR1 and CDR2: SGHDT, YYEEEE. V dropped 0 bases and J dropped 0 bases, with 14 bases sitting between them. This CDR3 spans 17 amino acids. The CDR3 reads CASSLVGRGPSTDTQYF. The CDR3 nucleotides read TGTGCCAGCAGCTTGGTAGGGCGGGGCCCAAGCACAGATACGCAGTATTTT.

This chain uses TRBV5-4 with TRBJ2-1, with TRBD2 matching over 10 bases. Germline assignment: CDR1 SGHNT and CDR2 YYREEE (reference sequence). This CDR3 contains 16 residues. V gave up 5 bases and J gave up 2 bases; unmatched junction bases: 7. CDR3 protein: CASSRGLAEAYNEQFF. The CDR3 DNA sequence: TGTGCCAGCAGTCGTGGACTAGCGGAAGCCTACAATGAGCAGTTCTTC.

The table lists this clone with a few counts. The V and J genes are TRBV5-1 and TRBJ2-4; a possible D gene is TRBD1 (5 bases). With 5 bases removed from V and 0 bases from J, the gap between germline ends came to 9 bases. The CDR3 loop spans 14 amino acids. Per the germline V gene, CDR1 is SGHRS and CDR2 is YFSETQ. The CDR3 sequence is CASRGDLAKNIQYF. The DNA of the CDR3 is TGCGCCAGCAGAGGGGATCTAGCCAAAAACATTCAGTACTTC.

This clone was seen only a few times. CDR3 sequence reads: CASSAGTLEAFF. The CDR3 nucleotides are TGTGCCAGCAGTGCAGGGACTCTTGAAGCTTTCTTT. The chain combines TRBV2 with TRBJ1-1, with D perhaps matching TRBD1 (5 bases). Trimming removed 4 bases from V and 7 bases from J, with 10 bases in between. The CDR3 extends over 12 amino acids. Germline loops: CDR1 SNHLY, CDR2 FYNNEI.

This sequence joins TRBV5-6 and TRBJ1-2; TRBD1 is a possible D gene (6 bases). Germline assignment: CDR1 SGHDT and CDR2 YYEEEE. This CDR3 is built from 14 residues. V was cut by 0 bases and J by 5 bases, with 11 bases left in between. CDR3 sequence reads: CASSLGRGGYGYTF. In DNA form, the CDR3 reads TGTGCCAGCAGCTTGGGCAGGGGCGGGTATGGCTACACCTTC.

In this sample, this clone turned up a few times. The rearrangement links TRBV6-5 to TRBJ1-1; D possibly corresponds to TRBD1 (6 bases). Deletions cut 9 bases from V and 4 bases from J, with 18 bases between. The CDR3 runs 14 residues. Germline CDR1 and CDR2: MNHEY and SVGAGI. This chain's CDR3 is CASLQGGGSTEAFF. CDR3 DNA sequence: TGTGCCAGTCTACAGGGTGGTGGGTCCACTGAAGCTTTCTTT.

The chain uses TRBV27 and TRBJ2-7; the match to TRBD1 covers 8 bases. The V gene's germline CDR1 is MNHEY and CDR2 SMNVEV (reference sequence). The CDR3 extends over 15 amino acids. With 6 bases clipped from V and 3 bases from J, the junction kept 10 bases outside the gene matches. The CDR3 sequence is CASSPIRTGNYEQYF. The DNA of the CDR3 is TGTGCCAGCAGCCCCATACGGACAGGGAACTACGAGCAGTACTTC.

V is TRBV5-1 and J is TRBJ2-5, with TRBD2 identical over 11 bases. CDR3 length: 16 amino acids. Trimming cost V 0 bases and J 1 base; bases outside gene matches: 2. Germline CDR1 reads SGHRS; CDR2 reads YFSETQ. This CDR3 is CASSLATSGGQETQYF. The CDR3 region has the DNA TGCGCCAGCAGCTTGGCAACTAGCGGGGGCCAAGAGACCCAGTACTTC.

DNA for the CDR3: TGTGCCAGCAGCCAAGGGCCAACGGGCTACACCTTC. It encodes CASSQGPTGYTF. The V and J genes are TRBV14 and TRBJ1-2, with D hard to call. CDR1 SGHDN and CDR2 FVKESK come from the germline V gene. V was trimmed by 1 base and J by 8 bases, leaving 8 bases between them. This CDR3 is 12 amino acids long.

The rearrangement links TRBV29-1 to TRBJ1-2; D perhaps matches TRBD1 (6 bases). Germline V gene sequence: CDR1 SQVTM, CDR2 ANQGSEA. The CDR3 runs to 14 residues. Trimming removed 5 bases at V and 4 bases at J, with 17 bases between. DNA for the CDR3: TGCAGCGTTTTCGGACAGACGATTTCCTATGGCTACACCTTC. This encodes CSVFGQTISYGYTF.

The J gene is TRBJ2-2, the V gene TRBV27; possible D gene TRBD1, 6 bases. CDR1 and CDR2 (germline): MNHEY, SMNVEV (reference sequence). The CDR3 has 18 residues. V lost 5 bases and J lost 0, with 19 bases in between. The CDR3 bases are TGTGCCAGCAGTCTCCAACTACAGGGATATACGAACACCGGGGAGCTGTTTTTT. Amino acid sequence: CASSLQLQGYTNTGELFF.

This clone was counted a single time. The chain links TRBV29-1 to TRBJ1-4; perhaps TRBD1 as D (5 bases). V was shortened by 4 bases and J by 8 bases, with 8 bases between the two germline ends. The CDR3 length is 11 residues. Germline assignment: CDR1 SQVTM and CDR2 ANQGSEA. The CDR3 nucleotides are TGCAGCGTTGCGACAGTAGAAAAACTGTTTTTT. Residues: CSVATVEKLFF. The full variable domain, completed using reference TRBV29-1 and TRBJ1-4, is SAVISQKPSRDICQRGTSLTIQCQVDSQVTMMFWYRQQPGQSLTLIATANQGSEATYESGFVIDKFPISRPNLTFSTLTVSNMSPEDSSIYLCSVATVEKLFFGSGTQLSVL.

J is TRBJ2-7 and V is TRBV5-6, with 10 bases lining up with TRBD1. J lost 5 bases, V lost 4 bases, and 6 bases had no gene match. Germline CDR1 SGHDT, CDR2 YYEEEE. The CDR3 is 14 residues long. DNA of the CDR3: TGTGCCAGCAGCGGCCGGGACAGGGGAGACGAGCAGTACTTC. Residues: CASSGRDRGDEQYF.

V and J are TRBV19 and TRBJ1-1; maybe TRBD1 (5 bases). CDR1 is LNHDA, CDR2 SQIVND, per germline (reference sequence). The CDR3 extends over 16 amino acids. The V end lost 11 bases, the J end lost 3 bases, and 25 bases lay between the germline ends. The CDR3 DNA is TGTGCCTCCTCCCGATGGGGGTCCGGAGGGGACACTGAAGCTTTCTTT. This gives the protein CASSRWGSGGDTEAFF.

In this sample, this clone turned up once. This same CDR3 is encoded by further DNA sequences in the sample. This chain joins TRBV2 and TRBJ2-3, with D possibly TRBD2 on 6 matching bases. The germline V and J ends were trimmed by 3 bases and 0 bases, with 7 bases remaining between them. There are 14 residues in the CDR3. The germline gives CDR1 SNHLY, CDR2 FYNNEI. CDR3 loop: CASSEGLSTDTQYF. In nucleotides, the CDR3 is TGTGCCAGCAGTGAGGGACTGAGCACAGATACGCAGTATTTT.

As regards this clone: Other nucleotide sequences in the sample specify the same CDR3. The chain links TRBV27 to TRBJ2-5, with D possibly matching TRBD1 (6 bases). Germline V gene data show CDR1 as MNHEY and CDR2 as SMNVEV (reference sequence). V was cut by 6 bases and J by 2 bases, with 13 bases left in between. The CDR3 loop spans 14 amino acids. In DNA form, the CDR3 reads TGTGCCAGCAGCCTAAGGGGGACACAAGAGACCCAGTACTTC. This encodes CASSLRGTQETQYF.

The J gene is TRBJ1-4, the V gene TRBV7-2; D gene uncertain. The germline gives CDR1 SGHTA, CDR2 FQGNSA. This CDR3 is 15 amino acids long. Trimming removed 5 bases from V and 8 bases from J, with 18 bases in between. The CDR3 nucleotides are TGTGCCAGCAGCCCCCCCGGCGGGAACGGCGAAAAACTGTTTTTT. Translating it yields CASSPPGGNGEKLFF.

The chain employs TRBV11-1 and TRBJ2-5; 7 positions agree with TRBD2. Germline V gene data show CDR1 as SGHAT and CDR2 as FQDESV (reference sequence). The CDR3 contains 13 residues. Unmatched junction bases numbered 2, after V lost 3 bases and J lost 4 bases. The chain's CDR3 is CASSFGGSETQYF. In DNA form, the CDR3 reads TGTGCCAGCAGCTTCGGGGGGTCAGAGACCCAGTACTTC.

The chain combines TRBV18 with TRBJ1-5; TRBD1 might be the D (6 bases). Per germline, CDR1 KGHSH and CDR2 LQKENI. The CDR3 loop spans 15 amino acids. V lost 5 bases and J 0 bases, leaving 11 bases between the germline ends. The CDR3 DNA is TGTGCCAGCTCAAGGACAGTAAATAGCAATCAGCCCCAGCATTTT. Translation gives CASSRTVNSNQPQHF. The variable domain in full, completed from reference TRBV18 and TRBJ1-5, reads NAGVMQNPRHLVRRRGQEARLRCSPMKGHSHVYWYRQLPEEGLKFMVYLQKENIIDESGMPKERFSAEFPKEGPSILRIQQVVRGDSAAYFCASSRTVNSNQPQHFGDGTRLSIL.